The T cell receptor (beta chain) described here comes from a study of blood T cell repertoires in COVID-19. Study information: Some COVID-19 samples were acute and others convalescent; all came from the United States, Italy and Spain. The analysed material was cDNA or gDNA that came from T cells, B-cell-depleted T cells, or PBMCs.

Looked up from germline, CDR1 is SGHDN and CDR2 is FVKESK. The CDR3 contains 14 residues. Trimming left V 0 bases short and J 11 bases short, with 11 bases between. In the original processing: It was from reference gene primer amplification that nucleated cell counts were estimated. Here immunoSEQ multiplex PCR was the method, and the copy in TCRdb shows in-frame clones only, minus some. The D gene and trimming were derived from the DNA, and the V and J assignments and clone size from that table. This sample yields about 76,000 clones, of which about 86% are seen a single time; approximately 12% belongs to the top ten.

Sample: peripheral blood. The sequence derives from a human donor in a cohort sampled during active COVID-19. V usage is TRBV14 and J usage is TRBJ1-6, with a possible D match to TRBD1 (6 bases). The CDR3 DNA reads TGTGCCAGCAGCCAAGATCGGGGGGCGCCACCCCTCCACTTT. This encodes CASSQDRGAPPLHF. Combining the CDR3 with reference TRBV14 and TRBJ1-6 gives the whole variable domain EAGVTQFPSHSVIEKGQTVTLRCDPISGHDNLYWYRRVMGKEIKFLLHFVKESKQDESGMPNNRFLAERTGGTYSTLKVQPAELEDSGVYFCASSQDRGAPPLHFGNGTRLTVT.